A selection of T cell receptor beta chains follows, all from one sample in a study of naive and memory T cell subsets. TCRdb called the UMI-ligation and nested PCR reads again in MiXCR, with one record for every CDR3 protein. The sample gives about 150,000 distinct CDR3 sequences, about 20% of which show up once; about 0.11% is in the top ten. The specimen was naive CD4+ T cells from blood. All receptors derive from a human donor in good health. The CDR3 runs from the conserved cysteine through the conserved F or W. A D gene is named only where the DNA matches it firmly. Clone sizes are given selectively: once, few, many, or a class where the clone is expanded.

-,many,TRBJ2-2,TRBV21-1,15,CASSHQGANTGELFF,TGTGCCAGCAGCCACCAGGGGGCGAACACCGGGGAGCTGTTTTTT
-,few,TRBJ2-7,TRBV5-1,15,CASRHSAGGLDEQYF,TGCGCCAGCAGGCACAGCGCCGGGGGCCTGGACGAGCAGTACTTC
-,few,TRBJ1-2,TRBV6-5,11,CASSYGGGYTF,TGTGCCAGCAGTTACGGAGGGGGCTACACCTTC
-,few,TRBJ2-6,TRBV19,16,CASSIYRTSGANVLTF,TGTGCCAGTAGTATCTACAGGACCTCTGGGGCCAACGTCCTGACTTTC
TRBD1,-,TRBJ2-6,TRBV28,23,CASSSTRDRGRVVLPSGANVLTF,TGTGCCAGCAGTTCAACCCGGGACAGGGGGCGAGTCGTCCTCCCTTCTGGGGCCAACGTCCTGACTTTC
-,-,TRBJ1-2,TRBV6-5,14,CASSPGSNRLGYTF,TGTGCCAGCAGTCCAGGATCAAACCGGCTAGGCTACACCTTC
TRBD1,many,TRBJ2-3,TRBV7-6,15,CASSLYRDRGYTQYF,TGTGCCAGCAGCTTATATAGGGACAGGGGATATACGCAGTATTTT
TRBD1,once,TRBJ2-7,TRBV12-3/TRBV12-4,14,CASALQGSTYEQYF,TGTGCCAGCGCACTACAGGGGAGCACCTACGAGCAGTACTTC
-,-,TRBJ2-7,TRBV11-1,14,CASSLVRGINEQYF,TGTGCCAGCAGCTTGGTTAGGGGTATCAACGAGCAGTACTTC
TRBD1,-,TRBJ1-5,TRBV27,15,CASSPRTGGNQPQHF,TGTGCCAGCAGTCCGCGGACAGGGGGCAATCAGCCCCAGCATTTT
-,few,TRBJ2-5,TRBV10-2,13,CASSPGASGTQYF,TGCGCCAGCAGTCCGGGGGCTAGTGGGACCCAGTACTTC
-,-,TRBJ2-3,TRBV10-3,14,CAISEGSHTDMQYF,TGTGCCATCAGTGAGGGCTCTCACACAGATATGCAGTATTTT
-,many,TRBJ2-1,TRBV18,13,CASSPPLGDEQFF,TGTGCCAGCTCACCACCGCTTGGCGATGAGCAGTTCTTC
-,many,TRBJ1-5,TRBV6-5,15,CASSYGGGGNQPQHF,TGTGCCAGCAGTTATGGGGGGGGCGGCAATCAGCCCCAGCATTTT
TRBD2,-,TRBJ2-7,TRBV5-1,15,CASSPGSGRQYEQYF,TGCGCCAGCAGCCCGGGTAGCGGGAGGCAGTACGAGCAGTACTTC
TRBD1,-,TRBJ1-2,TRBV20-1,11,CSASTGGGYTF,TGCAGTGCTAGTACAGGGGGCGGCTACACCTTC
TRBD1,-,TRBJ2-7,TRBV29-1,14,CSVDEGQGRYEQYF,TGCAGCGTTGATGAGGGACAGGGACGGTACGAGCAGTACTTC
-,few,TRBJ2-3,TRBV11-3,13,CASSLRLTDTQYF,TGTGCCAGCAGCTTACGCCTCACAGATACGCAGTATTTT
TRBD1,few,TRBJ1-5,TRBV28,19,CASSPVKTGPFFSNQPQHF,TGTGCCAGCAGTCCTGTTAAGACAGGGCCTTTTTTTAGCAATCAGCCCCAGCATTTT
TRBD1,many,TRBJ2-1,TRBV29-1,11,CSLNRGHEQFF,TGCAGCTTAAACAGGGGCCATGAGCAGTTCTTC
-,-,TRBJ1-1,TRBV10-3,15,CAIRDAGGMNTEAFF,TGTGCCATCAGAGACGCAGGCGGCATGAACACTGAAGCTTTCTTT
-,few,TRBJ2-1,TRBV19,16,CASSIATGLKYNEQFF,TGTGCCAGTAGTATAGCTACAGGGTTAAAATACAATGAGCAGTTCTTC
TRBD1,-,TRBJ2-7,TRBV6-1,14,CASSEMGTAYEQYF,TGTGCCAGCAGTGAAATGGGGACAGCCTACGAGCAGTACTTC
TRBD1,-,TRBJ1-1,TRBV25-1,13,CASVGQGYSEAFF,TGTGCCAGTGTCGGACAGGGGTACAGTGAAGCTTTCTTT
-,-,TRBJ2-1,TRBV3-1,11,CASSRSAEQFF,TGTGCCAGCAGCCGGAGTGCTGAGCAGTTCTTC
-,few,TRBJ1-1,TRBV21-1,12,CASSQGGYEAFF,TGTGCCAGCAGCCAAGGAGGATATGAAGCTTTCTTT
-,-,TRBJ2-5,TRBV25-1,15,CASSDPRRAQETQYF,TGTGCCAGCAGTGACCCACGGCGGGCCCAAGAGACCCAGTACTTC
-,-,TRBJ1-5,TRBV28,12,CASGEGNQPQHF,TGTGCCAGCGGGGAAGGGAATCAGCCCCAGCATTTT
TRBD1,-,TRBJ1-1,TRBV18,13,CASSDRGDTEAFF,TGTGCCAGCTCAGACAGGGGGGACACTGAAGCTTTCTTT